This TCR beta chain was captured in a study of T cell responses to AZD1222 COVID-19 vaccine. TCRdb keeps only in-frame clones here, not all; method: immunoSEQ multiplex PCR. Among around 97,000 clones listed, over 70% were seen once. This clone was found a few times. Its antigen is unidentified. Study results and limitations: Spike-spanning, vaccine-associated CD4 TCRs were dominant at 160-218 and 743-854.

The TCR comes from an adult in good health. The sample here was peripheral blood, taken on day 0 of AZD1222 vaccination.

The CDR3 region is CASSQGGTGEKLFF. CDR3 nucleotide sequence: TGTGCCAGCAGCCAAGGGGGAACAGGTGAAAAACTGTTTTTT. This rearrangement joins TRBV3-1 (or the pseudogene TRBV3-2) to TRBJ1-4; D might be TRBD1 (5 bases). The V end lost 1 base, the J end lost 7 bases, and 10 bases lay between the germline ends. The CDR3 sequence is 14 residues long. CDR1 is LGHDT, CDR2 YNNKEL, per germline (reference sequence).